The sample holds many counts of the clone carrying this TCR beta chain. Using a J-beta primer mix together with a sample-barcoded 5' primer, a second PCR was run for roughly 7 to 12 cycles. Template switching added a 12-random-nucleotide identifier to every cDNA molecule. TCRdb re-analysed the 5' RACE reads in MiXCR, keeping a single row per CDR3 protein. The data hold 1.5 million to 1.8 million distinct CDR3 sequences, with roughly 43% observed a single time. The sample comes from a study of blood T cells in healthy people across ages. V was clipped by 2 bases and J by 5 bases, with 13 bases between them. The CDR3 loop spans 15 amino acids. Germline CDR1 reads MNHEY; CDR2 reads SVGAGI. Isolation yielded PBMCs, at least 6 million per sample, in every case.

This chain links TRBV6-5 with TRBJ2-1; TRBD1 or TRBD2 may be the D gene (5 bases each). What was sequenced was blood. The clonotype was recovered from a woman aged 18 to 35 in good health. The CDR3 nucleotides read TGTGCCAGCAGTTACGGGGGTACTATTGACAATGAGCAGTTCTTC. Translation: CASSYGGTIDNEQFF.